One sample yielded the 9 T cell receptor beta chains listed below, sequenced in a study of blood T cell repertoires in COVID-19. The data were produced by immunoSEQ multiplex PCR, yet TCRdb's version contains in-frame clones alone and is incomplete. The sample consists of tens of thousands of clones, 85% of them appearing once. Sequencing used peripheral blood. The source of these receptors is a human donor in a cohort sampled during active COVID-19.

The V call is TRBV19, the J call TRBJ1-2, with 8 bases aligning to TRBD1. CDR3 size: 13 residues. Losses at the gene ends were 3 bases for V and 8 bases for J; bases not matched to a gene: 5. From germline, CDR1 is LNHDA and CDR2 SQIVND (reference sequence). In DNA form, the CDR3 reads TGTGCCAGTAGTATGGACAGGGTCATCGGCTACACCTTC. Translation gives CASSMDRVIGYTF. Full variable domain (remainder filled in from reference TRBV19 and TRBJ1-2): DGGITQSPKYLFRKEGQNVTLSCEQNLNHDAMYWYRQDPGQGLRLIYYSQIVNDFQKGDIAEGYSVSREKKESFPLTVTSAQKNPTAFYLCASSMDRVIGYTFGSGTRLTVV.

The J gene is TRBJ1-1, the V gene TRBV6-5; possible D gene TRBD1, 6 bases. V gave up 10 bases and J gave up 4 bases, with 19 bases separating them. The CDR3 covers 14 residues. Germline V gene data show CDR1 as MNHEY and CDR2 as SVGAGI. CDR3 DNA: TGTGCCACCCGTACAGGGAATGGTGCCACTGAAGCTTTCTTT. Its translation is CATRTGNGATEAFF.

This chain uses TRBV6-5 with TRBJ2-1; D is uncertain. In germline, CDR1 is MNHEY, CDR2 SVGAGI. Between the trimmed V and J ends, which lost 6 bases and 5 bases, there was a span of 11 bases. The CDR3 totals 13 residues. The DNA of the CDR3 is TGTGCCAGCAGCCGACTCCTAAACAATGAGCAGTTCTTC. Protein sequence: CASSRLLNNEQFF.

The gene calls are TRBV5-1 and TRBJ2-5; 7 bases are a match to TRBD1. The CDR3 loop spans 16 amino acids. CDR1 SGHRS and CDR2 YFSETQ come from the germline V gene. V lost 1 base and J lost 3; bases outside the gene matches: 9. As DNA, the CDR3 is TGCGCCAGCAGCTTGTTTCAGGGGGTGAGGGAAGAGACCCAGTACTTC. It encodes CASSLFQGVREETQYF.

The chain couples TRBV14 to TRBJ2-3, with D tentatively TRBD2 (6 bases). Germline CDR1 reads SGHDN; CDR2 reads FVKESK. CDR3 length: 17 amino acids. The germline V and J ends were trimmed by 2 bases and 6 bases, with 21 bases remaining between them. CDR3 in DNA: TGTGCCAGCAGCCAAAGGCGCGGCGCGGGGACCGGGGATACGCAGTATTTT. Translation gives CASSQRRGAGTGDTQYF.

This clone was seen more than once but under ten times. V gene TRBV5-8 combines with J gene TRBJ2-7; 9 bases are a match to TRBD1. CDR1 is SGHTS, CDR2 YDEGEE, per germline. V lost 4 bases to trimming and J lost 12 bases; unmatched junction nucleotides: 8. The CDR3 runs 12 residues. CDR3 sequence reads: CASSRRQGGLYF. The CDR3 DNA reads TGTGCCAGCAGCAGGCGACAGGGGGGTCTGTACTTC.

V usage is TRBV2 and J usage is TRBJ2-1, with 7 nucleotides matching TRBD2. V gave up 0 bases and J gave up 8 bases; unmatched junction bases: 1. CDR3 length equals 13 residues. Germline values: CDR1 SNHLY, CDR2 FYNNEI. The CDR3 region is CASSEAGGYEQFF. For the CDR3, the DNA is TGTGCCAGCAGTGAAGCGGGAGGGTATGAGCAGTTCTTC.

V and J are TRBV18 and TRBJ2-7, with TRBD2 matching over 12 bases. Germline V gene data show CDR1 as KGHSH and CDR2 as LQKENI. This CDR3 is built from 16 residues. V lost 2 bases and J lost 4; bases outside the gene matches: 6. The CDR3 nucleotides read TGTGCCAGCTCACCAAGGACTAGCGGGACAATTTACGAGCAGTACTTC. Its translation is CASSPRTSGTIYEQYF.

CDR3 coding DNA: TGTGCCAGCAGCCAAGGAAGGAGAGGACTAGCCGACCCTATAGCCAAAAACATTCAGTACTTC. Its protein product is CASSQGRRGLADPIAKNIQYF. The rearrangement joins TRBV4-2 to TRBJ2-4; 8 bases are shared with TRBD2. Germline values: CDR1 LGHNA, CDR2 YNFKEQ. With V trimmed by 1 base and J by 0 bases, 17 bases remained unmatched. The CDR3 covers 21 residues.